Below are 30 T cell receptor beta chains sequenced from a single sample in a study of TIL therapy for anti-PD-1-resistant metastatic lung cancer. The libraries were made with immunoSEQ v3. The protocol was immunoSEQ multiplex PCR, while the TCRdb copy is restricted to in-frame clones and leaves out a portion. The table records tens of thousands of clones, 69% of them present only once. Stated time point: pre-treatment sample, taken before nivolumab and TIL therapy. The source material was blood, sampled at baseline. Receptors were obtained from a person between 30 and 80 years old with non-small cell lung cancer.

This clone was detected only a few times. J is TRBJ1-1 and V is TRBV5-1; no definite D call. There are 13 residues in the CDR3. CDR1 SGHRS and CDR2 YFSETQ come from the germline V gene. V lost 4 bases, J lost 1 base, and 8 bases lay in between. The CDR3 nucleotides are TGCGCCAGCAGCCCCGACGGGAACACTGAAGCTTTCTTT. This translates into CASSPDGNTEAFF.

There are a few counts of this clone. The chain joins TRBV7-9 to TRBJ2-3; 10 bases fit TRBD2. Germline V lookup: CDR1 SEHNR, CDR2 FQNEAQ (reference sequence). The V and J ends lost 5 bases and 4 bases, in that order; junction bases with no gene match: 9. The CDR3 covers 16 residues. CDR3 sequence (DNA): TGTGCCAGCAGCCTGCTGAGCGGGGGGGCCGCAGATACGCAGTATTTT. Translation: CASSLLSGGAADTQYF. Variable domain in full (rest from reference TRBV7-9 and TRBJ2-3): DTGVSQNPRHKITKRGQNVTFRCDPISEHNRLYWYRQTLGQGPEFLTYFQNEAQLEKSRLLSDRFSAERPKGSFSTLEIQRTEQGDSAMYLCASSLLSGGAADTQYFGPGTRLTVL.

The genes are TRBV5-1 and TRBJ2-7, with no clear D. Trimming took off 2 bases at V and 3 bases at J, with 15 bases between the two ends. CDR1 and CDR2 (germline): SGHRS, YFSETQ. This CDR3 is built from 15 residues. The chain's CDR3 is CASSFSLGIDYEQYF. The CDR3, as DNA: TGCGCCAGCAGCTTTTCGCTTGGGATTGACTACGAGCAGTACTTC.

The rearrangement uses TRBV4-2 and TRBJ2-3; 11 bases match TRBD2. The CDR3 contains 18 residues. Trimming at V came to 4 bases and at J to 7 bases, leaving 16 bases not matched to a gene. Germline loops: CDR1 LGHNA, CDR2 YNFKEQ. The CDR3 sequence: CASSPYLASGRKEYTQYF. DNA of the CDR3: TGTGCCAGCAGCCCCTACCTTGCTAGCGGGAGGAAGGAGTATACGCAGTATTTT.

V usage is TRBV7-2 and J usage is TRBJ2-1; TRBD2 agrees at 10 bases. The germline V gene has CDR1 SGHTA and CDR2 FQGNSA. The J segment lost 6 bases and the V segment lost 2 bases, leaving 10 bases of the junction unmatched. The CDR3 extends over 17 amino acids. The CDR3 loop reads CASSLRPRTSGINEQFF. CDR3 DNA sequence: TGTGCCAGCAGCTTACGGCCGAGAACTAGCGGGATCAATGAGCAGTTCTTC.

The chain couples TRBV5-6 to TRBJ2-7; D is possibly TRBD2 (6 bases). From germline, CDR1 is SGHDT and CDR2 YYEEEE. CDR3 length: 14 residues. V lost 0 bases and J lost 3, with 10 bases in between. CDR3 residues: CASSLGLVGYEQYF. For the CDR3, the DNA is TGTGCCAGCAGCTTGGGACTAGTCGGCTACGAGCAGTACTTC.

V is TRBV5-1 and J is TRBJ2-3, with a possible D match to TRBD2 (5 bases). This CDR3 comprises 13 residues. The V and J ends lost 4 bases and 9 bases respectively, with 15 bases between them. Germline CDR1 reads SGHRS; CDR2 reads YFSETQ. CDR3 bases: TGCGCCAGCAGCAACGATCCGGGCGGGACGCAGTATTTT. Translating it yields CASSNDPGGTQYF.

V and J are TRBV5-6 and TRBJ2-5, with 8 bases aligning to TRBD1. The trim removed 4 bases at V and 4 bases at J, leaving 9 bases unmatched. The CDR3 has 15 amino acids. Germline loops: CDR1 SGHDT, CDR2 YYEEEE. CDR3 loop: CASSNSQGVRETQYF. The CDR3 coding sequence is TGTGCCAGCAGCAATTCACAGGGGGTTCGAGAGACCCAGTACTTC.

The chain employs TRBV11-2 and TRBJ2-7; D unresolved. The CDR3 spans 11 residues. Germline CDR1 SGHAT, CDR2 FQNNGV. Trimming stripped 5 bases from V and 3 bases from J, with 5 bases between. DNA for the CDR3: TGTGCCAGCAGCGCTGACTACGAGCAGTACTTC. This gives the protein CASSADYEQYF.

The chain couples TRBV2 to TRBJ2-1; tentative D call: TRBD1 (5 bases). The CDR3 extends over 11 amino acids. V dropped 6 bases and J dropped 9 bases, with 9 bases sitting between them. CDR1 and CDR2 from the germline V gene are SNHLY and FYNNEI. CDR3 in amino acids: CASRERGEQFF. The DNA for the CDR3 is TGTGCCAGCAGGGAAAGGGGTGAGCAGTTCTTC.

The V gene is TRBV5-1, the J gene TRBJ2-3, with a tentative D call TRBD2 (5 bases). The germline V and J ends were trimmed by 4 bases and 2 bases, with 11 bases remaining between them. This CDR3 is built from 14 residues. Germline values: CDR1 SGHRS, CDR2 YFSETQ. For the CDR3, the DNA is TGCGCCAGCAGCGAGGGCAGGACCACAGATACGCAGTATTTT. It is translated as CASSEGRTTDTQYF.

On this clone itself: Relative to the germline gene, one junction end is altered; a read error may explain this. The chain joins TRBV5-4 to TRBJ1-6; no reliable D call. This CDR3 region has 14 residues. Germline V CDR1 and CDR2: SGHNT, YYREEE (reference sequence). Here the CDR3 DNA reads TGTGCCAGCAGCTTGGCCGCGACGGCCTCATCTTCGGGCTTT. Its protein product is CASSLAATASSSGF.

The CDR3 loop is CASRPGGAGTGELFF. The CDR3 coding sequence is TGTGCCAGCAGACCCGGGGGGGCCGGCACCGGGGAGCTGTTTTTT. The rearrangement links TRBV6-1 to TRBJ2-2; 8 bases fit TRBD2. The V segment lost 6 bases and the J segment 4 bases; nucleotides outside the gene matches: 7. Germline V lookup: CDR1 MNHNS, CDR2 SASEGT. The CDR3 has 15 amino acids.

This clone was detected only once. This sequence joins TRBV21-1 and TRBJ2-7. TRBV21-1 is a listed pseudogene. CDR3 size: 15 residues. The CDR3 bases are TGTGCCAGAATACCCCGGGACCCTAGCTCCTACGAGCAGTACTTC. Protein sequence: CARIPRDPSSYEQYF.

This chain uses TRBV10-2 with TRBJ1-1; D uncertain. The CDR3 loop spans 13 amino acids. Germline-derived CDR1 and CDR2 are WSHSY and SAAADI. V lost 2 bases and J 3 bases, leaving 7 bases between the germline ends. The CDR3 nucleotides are TGCGCCAGCAGTGAGGATTCCTACACTGAAGCTTTCTTT. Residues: CASSEDSYTEAFF.

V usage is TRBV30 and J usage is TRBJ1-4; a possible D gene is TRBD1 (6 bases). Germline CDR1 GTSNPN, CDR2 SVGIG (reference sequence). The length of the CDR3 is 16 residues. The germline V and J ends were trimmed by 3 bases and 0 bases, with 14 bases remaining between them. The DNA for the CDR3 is TGTGCCTGGAGCGGAACAGGGTCTGCAACTAATGAAAAACTGTTTTTT. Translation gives CAWSGTGSATNEKLFF.

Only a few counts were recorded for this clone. The CDR3 nucleotides are TGCAGCGCCATCGGCGGAAATGGCTACACCTTC. Translated: CSAIGGNGYTF. The chain recombines TRBV29-1 with TRBJ1-2; D is undetermined. V was pared by 7 bases and J by 6 bases, with 12 bases between. The CDR3 spans 11 residues. CDR1 SQVTM and CDR2 ANQGSEA come from the germline V gene.

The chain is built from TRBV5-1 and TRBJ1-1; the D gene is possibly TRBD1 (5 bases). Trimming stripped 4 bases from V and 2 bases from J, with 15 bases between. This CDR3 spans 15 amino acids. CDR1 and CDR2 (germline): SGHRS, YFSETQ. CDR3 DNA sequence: TGCGCCAGCAGCCCCTTGGGGGTCCTCAACACTGAAGCTTTCTTT. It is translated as CASSPLGVLNTEAFF.

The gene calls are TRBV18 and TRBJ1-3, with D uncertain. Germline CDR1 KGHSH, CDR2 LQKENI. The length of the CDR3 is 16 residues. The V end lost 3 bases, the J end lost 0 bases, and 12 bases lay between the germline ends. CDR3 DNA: TGTGCCAGCTCACCCAGCAGGAGGGACTCTGGAAACACCATATATTTT. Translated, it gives CASSPSRRDSGNTIYF.

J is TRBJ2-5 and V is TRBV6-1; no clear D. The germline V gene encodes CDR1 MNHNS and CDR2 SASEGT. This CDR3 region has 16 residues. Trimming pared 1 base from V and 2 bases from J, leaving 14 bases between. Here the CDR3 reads CASSEGFRSSQETQYF. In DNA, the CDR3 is TGTGCCAGCAGTGAAGGGTTCAGGTCCAGTCAAGAGACCCAGTACTTC.

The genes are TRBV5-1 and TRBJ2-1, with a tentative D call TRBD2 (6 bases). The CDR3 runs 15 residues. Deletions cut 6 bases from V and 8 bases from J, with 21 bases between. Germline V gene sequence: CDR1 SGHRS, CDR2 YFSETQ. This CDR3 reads CASNPGIGGSHEQFF. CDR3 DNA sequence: TGCGCCAGCAACCCCGGTATTGGGGGGTCCCATGAGCAGTTCTTC.

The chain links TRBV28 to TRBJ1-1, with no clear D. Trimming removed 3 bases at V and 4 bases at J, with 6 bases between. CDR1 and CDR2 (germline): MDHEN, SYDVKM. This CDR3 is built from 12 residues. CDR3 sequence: CASSFRPTEAFF. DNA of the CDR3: TGTGCCAGCAGTTTTAGACCCACTGAAGCTTTCTTT.

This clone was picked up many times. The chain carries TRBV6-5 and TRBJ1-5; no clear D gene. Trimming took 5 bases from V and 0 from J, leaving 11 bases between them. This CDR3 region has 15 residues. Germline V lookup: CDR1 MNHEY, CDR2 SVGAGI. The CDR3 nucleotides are TGTGCCAGCAGTCAGACCGGTTATAGCAATCAGCCCCAGCATTTT. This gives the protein CASSQTGYSNQPQHF.

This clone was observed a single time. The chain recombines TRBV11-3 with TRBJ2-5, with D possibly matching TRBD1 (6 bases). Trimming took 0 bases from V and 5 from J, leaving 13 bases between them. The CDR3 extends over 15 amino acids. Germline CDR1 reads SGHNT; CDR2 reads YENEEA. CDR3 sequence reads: CASSLESTGLETQYF. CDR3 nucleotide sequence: TGTGCCAGCAGCTTAGAATCCACAGGGCTGGAGACCCAGTACTTC.

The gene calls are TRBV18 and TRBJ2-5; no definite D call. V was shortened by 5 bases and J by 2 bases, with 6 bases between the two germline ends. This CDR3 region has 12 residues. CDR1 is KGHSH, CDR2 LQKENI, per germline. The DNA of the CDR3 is TGTGCCAGCTCAGACCTTCAAGAGACCCAGTACTTC. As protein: CASSDLQETQYF.

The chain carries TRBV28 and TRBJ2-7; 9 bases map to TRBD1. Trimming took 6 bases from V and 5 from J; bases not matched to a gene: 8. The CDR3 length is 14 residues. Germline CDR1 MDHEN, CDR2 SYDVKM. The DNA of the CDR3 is TGTGCCAGCAGAATGGGACAGGGTAGGAACGAGCAGTACTTC. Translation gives CASRMGQGRNEQYF.

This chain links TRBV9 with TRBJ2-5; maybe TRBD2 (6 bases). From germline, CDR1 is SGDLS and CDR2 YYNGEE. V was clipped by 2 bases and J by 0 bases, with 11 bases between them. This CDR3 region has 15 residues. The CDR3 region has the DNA TGTGCCAGCAGCGTTTTAGGACTAAACCAAGAGACCCAGTACTTC. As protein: CASSVLGLNQETQYF.

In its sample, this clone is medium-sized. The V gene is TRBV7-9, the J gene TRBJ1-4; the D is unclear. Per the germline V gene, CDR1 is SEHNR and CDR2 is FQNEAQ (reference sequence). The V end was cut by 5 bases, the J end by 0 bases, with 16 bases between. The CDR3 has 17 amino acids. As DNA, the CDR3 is TGTGCCAGCAGCCCGAGTTTAGGGTCTTCAACTAATGAAAAACTGTTTTTT. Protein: CASSPSLGSSTNEKLFF.

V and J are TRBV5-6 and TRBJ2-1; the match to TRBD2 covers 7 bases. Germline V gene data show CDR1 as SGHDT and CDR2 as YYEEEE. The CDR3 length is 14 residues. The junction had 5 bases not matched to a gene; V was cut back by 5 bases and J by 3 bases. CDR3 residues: CASRGRDYYNEQFF. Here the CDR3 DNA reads TGTGCCAGCAGGGGCCGGGACTACTACAATGAGCAGTTCTTC.

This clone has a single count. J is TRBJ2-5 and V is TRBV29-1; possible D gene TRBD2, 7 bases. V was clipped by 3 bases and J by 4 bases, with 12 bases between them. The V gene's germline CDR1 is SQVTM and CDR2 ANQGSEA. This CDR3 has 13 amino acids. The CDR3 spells CSVDSGGRETQYF. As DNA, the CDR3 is TGCAGCGTTGACTCGGGGGGCAGAGAGACCCAGTACTTC.